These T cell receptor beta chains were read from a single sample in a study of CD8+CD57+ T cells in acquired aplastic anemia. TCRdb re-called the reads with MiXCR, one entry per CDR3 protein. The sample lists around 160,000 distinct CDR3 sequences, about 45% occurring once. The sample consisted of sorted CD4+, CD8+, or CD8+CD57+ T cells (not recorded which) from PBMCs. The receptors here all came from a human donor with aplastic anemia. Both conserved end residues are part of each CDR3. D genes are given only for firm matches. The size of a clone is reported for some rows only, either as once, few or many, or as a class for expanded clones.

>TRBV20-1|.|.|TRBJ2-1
TGCAGTGCTAGCGAAGGTATCGATGAGCAGTTCTTC
CSASEGIDEQFF
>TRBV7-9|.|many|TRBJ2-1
TGTGCCAGCAGCTTAGCGTCCCACCGGAGGTTCTTC
CASSLASHRRFF
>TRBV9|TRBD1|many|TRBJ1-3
TGTGCCAGCGGACAGGCTGGAAACACCATATATTTT
CASGQAGNTIYF
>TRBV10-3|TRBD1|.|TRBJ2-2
TGTGCCATCAGGGGGGCAGGGGGAGTAGGGCCCGGGGAGCTGTTTTTT
CAIRGAGGVGPGELFF
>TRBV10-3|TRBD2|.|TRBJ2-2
TGTGCCATCAGTGACCCACCCCTAGCGGGAGGGCGACGGAACACCGGGGAGCTGTTTTTT
CAISDPPLAGGRRNTGELFF
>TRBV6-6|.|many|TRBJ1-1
TGTGCCAGCAGATCGACAGGAGCCACTGAAGCTTTCTTT
CASRSTGATEAFF
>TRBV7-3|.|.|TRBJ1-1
TGTGCCAGCAGCTTAGGGGAAAGGACTGAAGCTTTCTTT
CASSLGERTEAFF
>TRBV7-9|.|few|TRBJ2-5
TGTGCCAGCAGCTCCCGGGGCGCGGAGACCCAGTACTTC
CASSSRGAETQYF
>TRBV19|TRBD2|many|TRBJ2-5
TGTGCCAGTAGTTTGACTAGCGGACCGTTAGAGACCCAGTACTTC
CASSLTSGPLETQYF
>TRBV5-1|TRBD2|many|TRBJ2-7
TGCGCCAGCAGCTCCCGACTAGCGGGAGACGAGCAGTACTTC
CASSSRLAGDEQYF
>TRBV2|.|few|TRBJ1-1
TGTGCCAGCAGTGAGAGGCGGAACACTGAAGCTTTCTTT
CASSERRNTEAFF
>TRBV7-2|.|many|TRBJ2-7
TGTGCCGGCAGCTCCGGGACGGTCGAGCAGTACTTC
CAGSSGTVEQYF
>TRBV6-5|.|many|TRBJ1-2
TGTGCCAGCAGGTCAGGGGCCGATGGTCCTGGCTACACCTTC
CASRSGADGPGYTF
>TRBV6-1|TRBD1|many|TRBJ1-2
TGTGCCAGCAGAACGGACAGGGCGGATTACGACTATGGCTACACCTTC
CASRTDRADYDYGYTF
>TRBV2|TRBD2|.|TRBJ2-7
TGTGCCAGCAGCCGTGGGACTAGCCATCCGTCCGAGCAGTACTTC
CASSRGTSHPSEQYF
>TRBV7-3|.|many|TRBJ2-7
TGTGCCAGCAGCTTAATGGCGGGGTCCCACGAGCAGTACTTC
CASSLMAGSHEQYF
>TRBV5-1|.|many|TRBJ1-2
TGCGCCAGCAGCTTGGTCACGACAGAGCCTCCGTTTAACTATGGCTACACCTTC
CASSLVTTEPPFNYGYTF
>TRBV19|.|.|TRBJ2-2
TGTGCCAGTACAATGGTGGCGGGATCAGGGACCGGGGAGCTGTTTTTT
CASTMVAGSGTGELFF
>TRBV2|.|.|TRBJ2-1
TGTGCCAGCAGTGAATTGGGCGAAACGGGCCCGTACAATGAGCAGTTCTTC
CASSELGETGPYNEQFF
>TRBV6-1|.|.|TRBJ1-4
TGTGCCAGCAGACGATACCAGACTCCGGATGAAAAACTGTTTTTT
CASRRYQTPDEKLFF
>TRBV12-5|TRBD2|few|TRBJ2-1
TGTGCTAGTGGTTGGACTAGCGGGAGCCGCCGCTCCTACAATGAGCAGTTCTTC
CASGWTSGSRRSYNEQFF
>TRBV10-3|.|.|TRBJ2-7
TGTGCCTCGCGGACTGACAGCGCCCCCTACGAGCAGTACTTC
CASRTDSAPYEQYF
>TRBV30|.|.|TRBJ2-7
TGTGCCTGGGATCCGGGACCCGGCACTTACGAGCAGTACTTC
CAWDPGPGTYEQYF
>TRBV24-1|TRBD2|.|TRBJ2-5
TGTGCCACCACCCGAGGCCTCCTGGGGGGGTTGGAAGAGACCCAGTACTTC
CATTRGLLGGLEETQYF
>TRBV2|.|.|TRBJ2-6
TGTGCCAGCAGTGCCGCCATTGCTCCCGGGGCCAACGTCCTGACTTTC
CASSAAIAPGANVLTF
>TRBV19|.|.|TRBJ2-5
TGTGCCAGTAAGGCCGGCGAGACCCAGTACTTC
CASKAGETQYF
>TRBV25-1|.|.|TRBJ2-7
TGTGCCAGCTCTAGGATGACGGGAGAGCAGTACTTC
CASSRMTGEQYF
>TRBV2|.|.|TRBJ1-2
TGTGCCAGCACCCGCCGTAGGGATGGCTACACCTTC
CASTRRRDGYTF
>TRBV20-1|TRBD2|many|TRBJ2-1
TGCAGTGCTAGAGACCTTAGCGGGAGTTGGCAGTTCTTC
CSARDLSGSWQFF
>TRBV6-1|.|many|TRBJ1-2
TGTGCCAGCAGTGATGGCGGTTATGGCTACACCTTC
CASSDGGYGYTF
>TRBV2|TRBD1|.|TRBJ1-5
TGTGCCAGCAGTGGACAGGGGGCAAGGCAGCCCCAGCATTTT
CASSGQGARQPQHF
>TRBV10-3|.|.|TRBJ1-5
TGTGCCATCAGTGAGGGGGCGGTCGGAAATCAGCCCCAGCATTTT
CAISEGAVGNQPQHF
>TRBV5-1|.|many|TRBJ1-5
TGCGCCAGCAGCTTACAGGAGGGGCAGCCCCAGCATTTT
CASSLQEGQPQHF
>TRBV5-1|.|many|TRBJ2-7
TGCGCCAGCAGCTTGGGACACCCGGGGAACGAGCAGTACTTC
CASSLGHPGNEQYF
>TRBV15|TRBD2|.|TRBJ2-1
TGTGCCACCCGTGGCGGGGGGACCAATGAGCAGTTCTTC
CATRGGGTNEQFF
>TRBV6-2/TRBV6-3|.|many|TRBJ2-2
TGTGCCAGCTCTGACTTACGGGAGCTGTTTTTT
CASSDLRELFF
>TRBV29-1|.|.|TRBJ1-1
TGCAGCGCTGCATGGCGGGGATTCGGCACTGAAGCTTTCTTT
CSAAWRGFGTEAFF
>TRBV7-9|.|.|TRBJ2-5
TGTGCCAGCAGCTCGACAGAGCAAGAGACCCAGTACTTC
CASSSTEQETQYF
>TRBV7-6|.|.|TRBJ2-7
TGTGCCAGCAGCCATTACACATACGAGCAGTACTTC
CASSHYTYEQYF
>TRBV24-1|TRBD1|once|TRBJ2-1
TGTGCCACCAGTGAGACAGGGGGCAGCTCCTACAATGAGCAGTTCTTC
CATSETGGSSYNEQFF
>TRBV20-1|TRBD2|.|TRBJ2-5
TGCAGTGCTAGAGATCTGCTAGCGGGGGCGATGGGAGAGACCCAGTACTTC
CSARDLLAGAMGETQYF